Each of the 10 T cell receptor beta chains below was sequenced from the same sample in a study of T cell responses to AZD1222 COVID-19 vaccine. The assay was immunoSEQ multiplex PCR, and TCRdb's table has in-frame clones only and misses some. The top ten hold 9.8% of the sample, which has approximately 110,000 clones, about 90% seen once. The specimen was peripheral blood, collected on day 0 of AZD1222 vaccination. These receptors originate from an adult in good health.

V and J are TRBV3-1 (or the pseudogene TRBV3-2) and TRBJ2-5, with TRBD2 identical over 7 bases. CDR3 length equals 17 residues. V lost 1 base and J lost 5; bases outside the gene matches: 13. The germline V gene encodes CDR1 LGHDT and CDR2 YNNKEL (reference sequence). The CDR3 DNA is TGTGCCAGCAGCCAAGGCTTCTCCTGGACTAGTCCGGAGACCCAGTACTTC. Protein sequence: CASSQGFSWTSPETQYF.

Details on this clone: Other DNA sequences in this sample translate to the same CDR3. The gene calls are TRBV9 and TRBJ2-1; 10 bases match TRBD2. V shed 2 bases and J 0 bases; nucleotides not matched to a gene: 8. Germline V CDR1 and CDR2: SGDLS, YYNGEE. The CDR3 sequence is 18 residues long. As DNA, the CDR3 is TGTGCCAGCAGCGTCGGTAGCGGGGGGCCCAGCTCCTACAATGAGCAGTTCTTC. This codes for CASSVGSGGPSSYNEQFF.

Only one count was recorded for this clone. The chain recombines TRBV6-7 with TRBJ2-3; no reliable D call. TRBV6-7 is an ORF, and what it does is uncertain. This CDR3 region has 17 residues. The V gene lost 2 bases and the J gene lost 6 bases, with 21 bases spanning the gap. CDR3 amino acids: CASSYKVWFQEGDTQYF. CDR3 DNA sequence: TGTGCCAGCAGTTACAAAGTCTGGTTCCAGGAAGGGGATACGCAGTATTTT.

This sequence joins TRBV24-1 and TRBJ2-5, with TRBD2 matching over 11 bases. The CDR3 runs 19 residues. CDR1 and CDR2 from the germline V gene are KGHDR and SFDVKD. The V and J ends lost 0 bases and 4 bases, in that order; junction bases with no gene match: 12. The CDR3 region is CATSDLGLAGGFTGETQYF. The CDR3 DNA is TGTGCCACCAGTGATTTGGGGCTAGCGGGGGGCTTCACGGGAGAGACCCAGTACTTC.

J is TRBJ1-2 and V is TRBV7-2, with no clear D. This CDR3 is built from 13 residues. V was cut by 2 bases and J by 4 bases, with 8 bases left in between. The germline CDR1 and CDR2 sequences are SGHTA and FQGNSA. The CDR3 bases are TGTGCCAGCAGCTTAACGTCGAGCTATGGCTACACCTTC. This codes for CASSLTSSYGYTF.

The chain employs TRBV7-2 and TRBJ2-5, with D maybe TRBD2 (6 bases). Trimming took off 1 base at V and 2 bases at J, with 11 bases between the two ends. The CDR3 is 15 amino acids. CDR1 is SGHTA and CDR2 is FQGNSA in the germline V gene. CDR3 sequence reads: CASSLGSSVQETQYF. CDR3 nucleotide sequence: TGTGCCAGCAGCTTAGGGTCTAGCGTTCAAGAGACCCAGTACTTC.

The rearrangement links TRBV11-3 to TRBJ2-1; D call uncertain. V dropped 0 bases and J dropped 13 bases, with 7 bases sitting between them. This CDR3 is built from 11 residues. From germline, CDR1 is SGHNT and CDR2 YENEEA. CDR3 residues: CASSLDGPQFF. The DNA of the CDR3 is TGTGCCAGCAGCTTAGACGGACCTCAGTTCTTC. The full variable domain, completed using reference TRBV11-3 and TRBJ2-1, is EAGVVQSPRYKIIEKKQPVAFWCNPISGHNTLYWYLQNLGQGPELLIRYENEEAVDDSQLPKDRFSAERLKGVDSTLKIQPAELGDSAVYLCASSLDGPQFFGPGTRLTVL.

The V gene is TRBV29-1, the J gene TRBJ1-1, with TRBD1 matching over 8 bases. Losses at the gene ends were 7 bases for V and 3 bases for J; bases not matched to a gene: 10. The germline V gene has CDR1 SQVTM and CDR2 ANQGSEA. This CDR3 comprises 14 residues. The CDR3 nucleotides are TGCAGCGGCCGATACGGACAGGGTTACACTGAAGCTTTCTTT. Its translation: CSGRYGQGYTEAFF.

V usage is TRBV10-3 and J usage is TRBJ1-2; D is unclear. CDR3 length: 13 amino acids. Per germline, CDR1 ENHRY and CDR2 SYGVKD. Trimming shortened V by 3 bases and J by 1 base, and 6 bases separated the two germline ends. The CDR3 coding sequence is TGTGCCATCAGTGACAGGCTTAACTATGGCTACACCTTC. It translates to CAISDRLNYGYTF.

Only one count was recorded for this clone. The chain employs TRBV6-1 and TRBJ1-2, with 12 bases matching TRBD1. V dropped 2 bases and J dropped 1; count of bases not matched to a gene: 5. The germline V gene encodes CDR1 MNHNS and CDR2 SASEGT. The CDR3 loop spans 17 amino acids. In DNA, the CDR3 is TGTGCCAGCAGTGAAATTGGGACAGGGGGCGTTAACTATGGCTACACCTTC. Amino acids: CASSEIGTGGVNYGYTF.